The 7 T cell receptor beta chains below all came from one sample that was sequenced in a study of blood T cells in healthy people across ages (dated by TCRdb to the mid-2010s). The library was produced with 5' RACE. The sequencer listed for this sample is Illumina HiSeq 2500. A second PCR of roughly 7 to 12 cycles was performed with a sample-barcoded 5' primer and a J-beta primer mix. TCRdb ran its own pipeline on the public reads, namely fastp trimming at Q25 and MiXCR clone calling, and kept in-frame beta chains. Every CDR3 protein is listed once, alongside the most common genes and DNA of its rows. The sample table contains about 1,400,000 distinct CDR3 sequences; only one count was recorded for approximately 63% of them. The ten biggest clones cover roughly 6.3% of the sample. The material sequenced was blood. The receptors were sampled from a young man in good health.

The chain combines TRBV29-1 with TRBJ2-7; 8 bases fit TRBD1. The CDR3 sequence is 14 residues long. The germline V gene has CDR1 SQVTM and CDR2 ANQGSEA. J gave up 2 bases and V 2 bases, and 5 bases lay outside the gene matches. The CDR3 DNA follows: TGCAGCGTTGAAAAAACAGGGGGACCCTACGAGCAGTACTTC. Translating gives CSVEKTGGPYEQYF.

V usage is TRBV7-9 and J usage is TRBJ2-5, with D unresolved. V lost 5 bases and J lost 11, with 18 bases in between. Germline V gene lookup returns CDR1 SEHNR and CDR2 FQNEAQ (reference sequence). This CDR3 has 13 amino acids. CDR3 amino acids: CASSLTVRVEQYF. The CDR3 DNA reads TGTGCCAGCAGCCTTACAGTTCGGGTAGAGCAGTACTTC.

This clonotype has just a few counts. The genes are TRBV4-1 and TRBJ2-1; no reliable D call. Germline CDR1 is MGHRA and CDR2 is YSYEKL. Trimming took off 0 bases at V and 14 bases at J, with 20 bases between the two ends. There are 15 residues in the CDR3. In nucleotides, the CDR3 is TGCGCCAGCAGCCAAGATCCTTTGGGCACGCGACCGAAGTTCTTC. The encoded protein is CASSQDPLGTRPKFF.

This clonotype was seen a few times. J is TRBJ2-1 and V is TRBV4-1; 7 positions agree with TRBD2. Germline values: CDR1 MGHRA, CDR2 YSYEKL. Unmatched junction bases numbered 13, after V lost 5 bases and J lost 0 bases. The CDR3 runs to 18 residues. CDR3 bases: TGCGCCAGCAGCTACGGGGCTCTAGCGGTGAGCTCCTACAATGAGCAGTTCTTC. Its protein product is CASSYGALAVSSYNEQFF.

The chain links TRBV4-1 to TRBJ1-1, with D possibly matching TRBD1 (5 bases). Germline V lookup: CDR1 MGHRA, CDR2 YSYEKL. Trimming shortened V by 4 bases and J by 1 base, and 13 bases separated the two germline ends. CDR3 length: 15 residues. CDR3 DNA sequence: TGCGCCAGCAGCCCCACAAGGGGAGCGAACACTGAAGCTTTCTTT. It yields the protein CASSPTRGANTEAFF.

This clonotype was counted a few times. This chain uses TRBV7-2 with TRBJ2-7, with 7 bases that match TRBD2. The CDR3 contains 15 residues. The trim removed 5 bases at V and 2 bases at J, leaving 9 bases unmatched. Germline CDR1 and CDR2: SGHTA and FQGNSA. CDR3 protein: CASSLRGSGAYEQYF. The CDR3 DNA is TGTGCCAGCAGCCTTAGAGGAAGCGGGGCCTACGAGCAGTACTTC.

The rearrangement links TRBV30 to TRBJ2-7; maybe TRBD1 (6 bases). Trimming removed 2 bases at V and 1 base at J, with 9 bases between. This CDR3 is built from 13 residues. Germline lookup yields CDR1 GTSNPN and CDR2 SVGIG (reference sequence). The CDR3 loop reads CAWSIGQSYEQYF. The CDR3 nucleotides read TGTGCCTGGAGTATTGGACAGTCCTACGAGCAGTACTTC.